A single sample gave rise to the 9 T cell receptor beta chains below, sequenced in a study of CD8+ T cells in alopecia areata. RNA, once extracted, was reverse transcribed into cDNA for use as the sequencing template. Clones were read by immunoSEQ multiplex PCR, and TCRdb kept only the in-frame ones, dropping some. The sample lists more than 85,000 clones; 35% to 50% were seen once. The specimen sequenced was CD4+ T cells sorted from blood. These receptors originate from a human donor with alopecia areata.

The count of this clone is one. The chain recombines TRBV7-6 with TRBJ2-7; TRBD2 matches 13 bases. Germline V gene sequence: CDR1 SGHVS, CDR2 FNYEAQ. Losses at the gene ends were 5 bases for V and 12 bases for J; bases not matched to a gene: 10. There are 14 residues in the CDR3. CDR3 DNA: TGTGCCAGCAGCCCCAGGACTAGCGGGGGAGTTCGGTACTTC. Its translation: CASSPRTSGGVRYF.

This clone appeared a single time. CDR3 nucleotide sequence: TGTGCCAGCAGTCCCAGGGATTCGGATACGCAGTATTTT. Protein product: CASSPRDSDTQYF. The rearrangement links TRBV6-6 to TRBJ2-3; D is perhaps TRBD1 (5 bases). Trimming pared 5 bases from V and 6 bases from J, leaving 12 bases between. Per germline, CDR1 MNHNY and CDR2 SVGAGI (reference sequence). The CDR3 runs 13 residues.

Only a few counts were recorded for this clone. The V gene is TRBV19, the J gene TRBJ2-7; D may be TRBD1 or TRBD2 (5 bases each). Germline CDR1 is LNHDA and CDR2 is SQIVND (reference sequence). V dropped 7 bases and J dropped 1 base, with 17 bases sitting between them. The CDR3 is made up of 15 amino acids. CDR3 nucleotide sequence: TGTGCCAGTAACGGGGCCACATCAGGGTCCTACGAGCAGTACTTC. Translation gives CASNGATSGSYEQYF.

The CDR3 loop reads CASSASRGMFF. DNA for the CDR3: TGTGCCAGCAGCGCCAGCAGGGGAATGTTTTTT. The chain employs TRBV7-8 and TRBJ2-2; D might be TRBD1 (6 bases). Trimming pared 5 bases from V and 15 bases from J, leaving 13 bases between. Germline assignment: CDR1 SGHVS and CDR2 FQNEAQ. CDR3 length equals 11 residues.

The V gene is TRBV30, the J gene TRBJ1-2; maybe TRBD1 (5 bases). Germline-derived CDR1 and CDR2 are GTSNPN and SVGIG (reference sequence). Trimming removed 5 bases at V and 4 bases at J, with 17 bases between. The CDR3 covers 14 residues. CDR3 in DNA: TGTGCCTGGGGTGGGCCAGGGAGTGTCTATGGCTACACCTTC. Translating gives CAWGGPGSVYGYTF.

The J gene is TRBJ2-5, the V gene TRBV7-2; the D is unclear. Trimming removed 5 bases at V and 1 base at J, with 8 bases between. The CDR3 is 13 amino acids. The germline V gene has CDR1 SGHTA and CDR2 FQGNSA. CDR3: CASSLQVQETQYF. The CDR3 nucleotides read TGTGCCAGCAGCCTCCAGGTCCAAGAGACCCAGTACTTC.

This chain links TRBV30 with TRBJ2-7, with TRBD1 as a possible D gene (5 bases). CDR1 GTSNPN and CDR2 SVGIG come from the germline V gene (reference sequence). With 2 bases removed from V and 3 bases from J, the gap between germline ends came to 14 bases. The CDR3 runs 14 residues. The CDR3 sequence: CAWSTLTGSYEQYF. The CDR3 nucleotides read TGTGCCTGGAGTACCTTAACAGGAAGCTACGAGCAGTACTTC.

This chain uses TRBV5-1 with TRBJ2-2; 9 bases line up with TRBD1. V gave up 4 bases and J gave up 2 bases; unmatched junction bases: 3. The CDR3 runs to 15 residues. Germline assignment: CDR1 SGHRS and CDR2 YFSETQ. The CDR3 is CASSEGQGNTGELFF. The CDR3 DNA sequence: TGCGCCAGCAGCGAGGGACAGGGAAACACCGGGGAGCTGTTTTTT.

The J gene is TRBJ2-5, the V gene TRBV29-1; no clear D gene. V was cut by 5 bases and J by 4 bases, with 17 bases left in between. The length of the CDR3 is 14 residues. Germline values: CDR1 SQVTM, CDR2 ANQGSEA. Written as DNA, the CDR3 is TGCAGCGTTATGCTGTTAGTTAAGGGAGAGACCCAGTACTTC. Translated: CSVMLLVKGETQYF.